This T cell receptor beta chain was identified during a study of blood T cell repertoires in COVID-19. Across the study: Samples taken during acute and convalescent COVID-19 were collected in the United States, Italy and Spain. Sample material is recorded as cDNA or gDNA derived from T cells, B-cell-depleted T cells, or PBMCs.

J was trimmed by 8 bases and V by 4 bases; bases with no gene match: 8. The CDR3 contains 14 residues. The V gene's germline CDR1 is SQVTM and CDR2 ANQGSEA. Authors' data handling: Amplified reference gene primers provided the basis for estimating nucleated cell counts. This table comes from immunoSEQ multiplex PCR, and its TCRdb copy is limited to in-frame clones, with some not included. V, J and clone size were drawn from that table, and D and trimming were deduced from the DNA. The sample has about 310,000 clones, roughly 91% seen once. The sequenced material came from peripheral blood. The J gene is TRBJ2-1, the V gene TRBV29-1; 10 bases are shared with TRBD1. The receptor was isolated from a man between 45 and 60 years old with active or convalescent COVID-19. CDR3 loop: CSVVPTGGRDEQFF. The CDR3 coding sequence is TGCAGCGTTGTCCCGACAGGGGGCAGGGATGAGCAGTTCTTC.